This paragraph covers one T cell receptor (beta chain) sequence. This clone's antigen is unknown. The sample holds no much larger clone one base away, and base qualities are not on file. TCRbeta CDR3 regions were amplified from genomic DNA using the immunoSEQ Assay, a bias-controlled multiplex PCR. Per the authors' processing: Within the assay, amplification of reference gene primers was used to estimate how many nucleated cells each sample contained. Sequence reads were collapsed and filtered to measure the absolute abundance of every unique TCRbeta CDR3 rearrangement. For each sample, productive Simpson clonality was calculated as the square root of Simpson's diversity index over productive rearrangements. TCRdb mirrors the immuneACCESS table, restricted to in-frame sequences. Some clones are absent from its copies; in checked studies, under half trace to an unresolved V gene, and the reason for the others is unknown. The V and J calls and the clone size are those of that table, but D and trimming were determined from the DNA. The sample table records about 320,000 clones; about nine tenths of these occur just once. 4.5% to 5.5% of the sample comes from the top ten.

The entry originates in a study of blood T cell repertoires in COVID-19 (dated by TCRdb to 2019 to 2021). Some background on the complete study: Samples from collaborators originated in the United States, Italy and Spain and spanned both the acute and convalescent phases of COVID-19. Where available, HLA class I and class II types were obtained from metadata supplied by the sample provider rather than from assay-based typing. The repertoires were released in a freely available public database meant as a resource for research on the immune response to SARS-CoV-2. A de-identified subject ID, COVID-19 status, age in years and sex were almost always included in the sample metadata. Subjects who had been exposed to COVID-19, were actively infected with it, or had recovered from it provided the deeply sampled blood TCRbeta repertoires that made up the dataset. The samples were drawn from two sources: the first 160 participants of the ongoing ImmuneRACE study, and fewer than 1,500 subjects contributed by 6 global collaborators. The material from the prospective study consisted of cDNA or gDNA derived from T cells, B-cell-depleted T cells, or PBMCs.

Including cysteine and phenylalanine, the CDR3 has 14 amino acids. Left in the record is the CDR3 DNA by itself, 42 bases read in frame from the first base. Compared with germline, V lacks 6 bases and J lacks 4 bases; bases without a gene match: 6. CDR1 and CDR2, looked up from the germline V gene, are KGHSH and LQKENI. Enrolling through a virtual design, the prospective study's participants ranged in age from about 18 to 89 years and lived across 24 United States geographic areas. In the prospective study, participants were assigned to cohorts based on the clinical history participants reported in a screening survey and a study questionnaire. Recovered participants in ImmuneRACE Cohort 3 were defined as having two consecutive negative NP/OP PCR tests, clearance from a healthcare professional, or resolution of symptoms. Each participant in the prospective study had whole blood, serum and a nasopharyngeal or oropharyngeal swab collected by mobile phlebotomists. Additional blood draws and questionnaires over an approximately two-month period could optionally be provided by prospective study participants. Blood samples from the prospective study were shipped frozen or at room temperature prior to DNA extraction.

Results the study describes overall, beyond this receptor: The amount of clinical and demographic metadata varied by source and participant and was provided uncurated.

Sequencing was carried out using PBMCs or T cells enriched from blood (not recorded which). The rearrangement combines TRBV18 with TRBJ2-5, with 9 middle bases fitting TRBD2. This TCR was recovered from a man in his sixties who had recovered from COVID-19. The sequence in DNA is TGTGCCAGCTCCCCGGGGACTAGCAGAGAGACCCAGTACTTC. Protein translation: CASSPGTSRETQYF.